This T cell receptor beta chain originates from a study of T cells in localized non-small cell lung cancer (dated by TCRdb to the early 2020s). With respect to the entire study: The study analyzed T cell repertoires of about 230 early-stage NSCLC patients, comparing tumors and uninvolved tumor-adjacent lungs. The cohort was made up of 236 treatment-naive NSCLC patients whose localized lung tumors had been resected. NSCLC patients had a mean age of around 61 years, and fewer than 150 were male and 85 to 110 female.

General study outcomes and caveats: Because the study design was exploratory, TCR variables were selected using unadjusted p-values without false-discovery rate correction. Uninvolved tumor-adjacent lung showed the highest T cell clonality, higher than tumor, which suggests more focused antigenic responses in the uninvolved tumor-adjacent lung. A median of about 50 of the top 100 tumor clones turned up in the paired uninvolved adjacent lung, and roughly 28 of those clones also ranked among the top 100 of that same adjacent lung. Longer overall survival was associated with higher T cell density in blood, whereas shorter survival was associated with higher clonality in adjacent lung. Multi-region tumor sequencing was not performed, so intratumor heterogeneity could not be excluded.

Its CDR3 holds 16 amino acids, cysteine through phenylalanine. Only the CDR3 region is kept as DNA, spanning 48 bases read in frame from base 1. The germline V gene sets CDR1 to MDHEN and CDR2 to SYDVKM. V lost 5 bases and J lost 2 bases, and the count of bases not matched to a germline gene is 5. At diagnosis, peripheral blood, uninvolved tumor-adjacent lung and tumor were collected and were preserved as a mix of fresh-frozen and FFPE material. For TCR repertoire profiling, blood samples were analyzed as peripheral blood mononuclear cells. A remark on this clone: No cognate antigen has been identified for it. The input lacks base qualities; no much larger clone sits a single base away.

The immunoSEQ Assay was used to sequence TCR beta CDR3 regions from DNA. The study's own analysis went as follows. To compute T cell density, TCR beta template counts were normalized to usable DNA, which was estimated by amplifying housekeeping genes. Richness was estimated with the preseqR package, extrapolating to 400,000 templates for PBMC samples and 120,000 templates for tissue samples. Clonality was defined as one minus Pielou's evenness. Tissue-enriched TCRs were identified by differential abundance testing using productive amino-acid clonotypes, minimum total count 5 and alpha 0.1. The Jaccard Index and the Morisita Overlap Index were used to quantify repertoire overlap between compartments. GLIPH clustered TCR beta CDR3s with public tetramer-defined viral CDR3s; viral motifs required at least three viral sequences plus V-gene enrichment. In TCRdb, the immuneACCESS table is reduced to in-frame sequences with V and J assigned. These tables do not hold every clone; where another copy was compared, an unresolved V gene accounts for under half, and the others remain unexplained. That table gives V, J and clone size, and the DNA gave D and trimming. The sample table contains about 78,000 clones; only one count was recorded for approximately 84% of them. The ten biggest clones cover 2.8% of the sample.

The sequence was collected from a man aged 40-75 years with stage I lung adenocarcinoma. The chain is made from TRBV28 and TRBJ2-1; 11 nucleotides in the junction match TRBD2. The sample consisted of peripheral blood, taken before any cancer treatment. The nucleotides read TGTGCCAGCAGTGTATTAGCGGGAGGGGCCTACAATGAGCAGTTCTTC. This translates into CASSVLAGGAYNEQFF. The variable domain in full, with residues beyond the CDR3 obtained from the reference TRBV28 and TRBJ2-1 genes, is DVKVTQSSRYLVKRTGEKVFLECVQDMDHENMFWYRQDPGLGLRLIYFSYDVKMKEKGDIPEGYSVSREKKERFSLILESASTNQTSMYLCASSVLAGGAYNEQFFGPGTRLTVL.